Below, 30 T cell receptor beta chains from the same sample are listed, as sequenced in a study of blood T cell repertoires in COVID-19. Using immunoSEQ multiplex PCR, the repertoire was profiled, and TCRdb retains in-frame clones only, with some absent. Counted here are some 96,000 clones, around 85% occurring once; the ten biggest clones make up over 10%. Sequencing was done on a sample of peripheral blood. These receptors all come from a human donor in a cohort sampled during active COVID-19.

The V gene is TRBV5-5, the J gene TRBJ2-1, with 7 bases matching TRBD1. In germline, CDR1 is SGHKS, CDR2 YYEKEE (reference sequence). This CDR3 region has 18 residues. The trim removed 3 bases at V and 5 bases at J, leaving 17 bases unmatched. Here the CDR3 DNA reads TGTGCCAGCAGCTCAGCCATCCGACAGGGTAAGGAGAACAATGAGCAGTTCTTC. Translation: CASSSAIRQGKENNEQFF.

This sequence joins TRBV7-2 and TRBJ1-5; D is undetermined. V was cut by 1 base and J by 2 bases, with 9 bases left in between. The CDR3 sequence is 15 residues long. Germline V gene lookup returns CDR1 SGHTA and CDR2 FQGNSA. This CDR3 is CASSLGRARNQPQHF. The CDR3, as DNA: TGTGCCAGCAGCTTAGGGAGGGCTCGCAATCAGCCCCAGCATTTT. Drawing the rest from reference TRBV7-2 and TRBJ1-5, the complete variable domain is GAGVSQSPSNKVTEKGKDVELRCDPISGHTALYWYRQSLGQGLEFLIYFQGNSAPDKSGLPSDRFSAERTGGSVSTLTIQRTQQEDSAVYLCASSLGRARNQPQHFGDGTRLSIL.

The CDR3 protein is CASSPTEGAAYEQYF. CDR3 coding DNA: TGTGCCAGCAGCCCGACGGAGGGAGCAGCCTACGAGCAGTACTTC. This rearrangement joins TRBV3-1 (or the pseudogene TRBV3-2) to TRBJ2-7; D possibly corresponds to TRBD2 (6 bases). The V gene's germline CDR1 is LGHDT and CDR2 YNNKEL (reference sequence). V lost 4 bases and J lost 2, with 15 bases in between. The CDR3 consists of 15 residues.

The chain carries TRBV30 and TRBJ2-1; possibly TRBD1 for D (6 bases). Trimming cost V 5 bases and J 15 bases, with 17 bases left between them. The CDR3 is 11 residues long. The germline V gene encodes CDR1 GTSNPN and CDR2 SVGIG (reference sequence). The CDR3 bases are TGTGCCTGGGGCCCACTTTTGGGGGCGTTCTTC. As protein: CAWGPLLGAFF.

The chain combines TRBV10-3 with TRBJ2-5; weak D call: TRBD1 (5 bases). CDR1 and CDR2 from the germline V gene are ENHRY and SYGVKD. This CDR3 has 15 amino acids. V gave up 4 bases and J gave up 2 bases, with 14 bases separating them. DNA for the CDR3: TGTGCCATCAGTGGAAGAGTAGGGGCTCAAGAGACCCAGTACTTC. It encodes CAISGRVGAQETQYF.

V gene TRBV25-1 combines with J gene TRBJ2-7; 8 bases map to TRBD1. From germline, CDR1 is MGHDK and CDR2 SYGVNS. With 5 bases clipped from V and 5 bases from J, the junction kept 2 bases outside the gene matches. The CDR3 consists of 12 residues. CDR3 loop: CASSKTGDEQYF. The CDR3 DNA reads as TGTGCCAGCAGTAAGACAGGGGACGAGCAGTACTTC.

This clone was picked up one time. This sequence joins TRBV10-3 and TRBJ1-2; D remains ambiguous. Germline-derived CDR1 and CDR2 are ENHRY and SYGVKD. The V end was cut by 0 bases, the J end by 1 base, with 3 bases between. The CDR3 extends over 13 amino acids. The CDR3 loop is CAISESNNYGYTF. The DNA for the CDR3 is TGTGCCATCAGTGAGTCTAATAACTATGGCTACACCTTC.

The chain combines TRBV7-2 with TRBJ2-7; D gene uncertain. In germline, CDR1 is SGHTA, CDR2 FQGNSA. This CDR3 region has 13 residues. The V gene lost 0 bases and the J gene lost 6 bases, with 9 bases spanning the gap. The CDR3 sequence is CASSLAEYSEQYF. In DNA, the CDR3 is TGTGCCAGCAGCTTAGCTGAGTACTCCGAGCAGTACTTC.

V and J are TRBV6-6 and TRBJ2-2; no clear D gene. V gave up 0 bases and J gave up 2 bases, with 10 bases separating them. The CDR3 length is 16 residues. The germline gives CDR1 MNHNY, CDR2 SVGAGI (reference sequence). The CDR3 sequence is CASSYSLEDNTGELFF. The CDR3 DNA reads as TGTGCCAGCAGTTACTCGTTAGAGGATAACACCGGGGAGCTGTTTTTT.

The chain uses TRBV5-3 and TRBJ2-7; 15 bases map to TRBD2. TRBV5-3 is noted as an ORF with a role that remains uncertain. Trimming cost V 3 bases and J 2 bases; bases outside gene matches: 9. This CDR3 is built from 18 residues. CDR3 in DNA: TGTGCCAGAAGCTCGGTGGGACTAGCGGGAGGCCGAACCTACGAGCAGTACTTC. Translated, it gives CARSSVGLAGGRTYEQYF.

With respect to this clone: Different DNA sequences within this sample yield the same CDR3. V gene TRBV7-2 combines with J gene TRBJ2-7; D not resolved. CDR3 length: 13 amino acids. Trimming shortened V by 0 bases and J by 1 base, and 4 bases separated the two germline ends. The germline gives CDR1 SGHTA, CDR2 FQGNSA. In DNA, the CDR3 is TGTGCCAGCAGCTTAGCCTCTTCCTACGAGCAGTACTTC. This codes for CASSLASSYEQYF.

The V and J genes are TRBV30 and TRBJ2-1, with D possibly matching TRBD2 (5 bases). Trimming shortened V by 0 bases and J by 3 bases, and 12 bases separated the two germline ends. This CDR3 comprises 15 residues. Germline V lookup: CDR1 GTSNPN, CDR2 SVGIG (reference sequence). In DNA form, the CDR3 reads TGTGCCTGGAGTGTTGGAGCGGCCTACTACAATGAGCAGTTCTTC. It specifies CAWSVGAAYYNEQFF.

V usage is TRBV4-3 and J usage is TRBJ1-2, with D possibly being TRBD1 (5 bases). The CDR3 totals 13 residues. The V end was cut by 6 bases, the J end by 7 bases, with 15 bases between. CDR1 and CDR2 from the germline V gene are LGHNA and YSLEER. The CDR3, as DNA: TGCGCCAGCAGTCCAGACGGGGGTCGTGGCTACACCTTC. It yields the protein CASSPDGGRGYTF.

The chain uses TRBV10-1 and TRBJ1-2; D not certain. CDR1 is WNHNN and CDR2 is SYGVQD in the germline V gene (reference sequence). V was pared by 9 bases and J by 10 bases, with 18 bases between. This CDR3 is 12 amino acids long. This CDR3 reads CAREAPYADYTF. CDR3 nucleotide sequence: TGCGCCAGAGAGGCTCCCTATGCGGACTACACCTTC.

The rearrangement joins TRBV10-3 to TRBJ1-4, with a possible D match to TRBD1 (5 bases). This CDR3 is built from 13 residues. Germline CDR1 reads ENHRY; CDR2 reads SYGVKD. V gave up 10 bases and J gave up 5 bases, with 14 bases separating them. The chain's CDR3 is CATTQVPNEKLFF. As DNA, the CDR3 is TGTGCCACGACACAGGTCCCCAATGAAAAACTGTTTTTT.

This chain joins TRBV4-1 and TRBJ2-3; 11 nucleotides align to TRBD1. Germline V gene lookup returns CDR1 MGHRA and CDR2 YSYEKL. The CDR3 is 19 residues long. After removal of 7 bases from V and 4 bases from J, the junction contained 19 bases not matched to a gene. The DNA of the CDR3 is TGCGCCAGCACCCGAGAGAGAGCGGGACAGGGGGGTGGTTCAGATACGCAGTATTTT. Translation gives CASTRERAGQGGGSDTQYF.

This clone appeared a single time. This chain links TRBV6-2 or TRBV6-3 with TRBJ1-1, with TRBD1 identical over 7 bases. The CDR3 is 13 amino acids. The junction had 6 bases not matched to a gene; V was cut back by 5 bases and J by 6 bases. Germline-derived CDR1 and CDR2 are MNHEY and SVGEGT. Here the CDR3 reads CASSRQGMAEAFF. The CDR3 nucleotides are TGTGCCAGCAGTCGACAGGGTATGGCTGAAGCTTTCTTT.

This chain links TRBV29-1 with TRBJ1-2; the D gene is possibly TRBD1 (6 bases). CDR1 and CDR2 from the germline V gene are SQVTM and ANQGSEA. Deletions cut 3 bases from V and 12 bases from J, with 20 bases between. The CDR3 consists of 13 residues. The chain's CDR3 is CSVDTGTSGGHTF. CDR3 sequence (DNA): TGCAGCGTTGATACAGGGACGTCCGGGGGGCACACCTTC.

The chain combines TRBV3-1 (or the pseudogene TRBV3-2) with TRBJ2-5, with 7 positions matching TRBD1. The CDR3 totals 16 residues. The germline gives CDR1 LGHDT, CDR2 YNNKEL (reference sequence). Unmatched junction bases numbered 12, after V lost 4 bases and J lost 4 bases. The CDR3 sequence is CASSPTPGQIRETQYF. Written as DNA, the CDR3 is TGTGCCAGCAGCCCCACTCCGGGACAGATAAGAGAGACCCAGTACTTC.

The chain combines TRBV7-2 with TRBJ2-1, with TRBD2 identical over 10 bases. Germline trimming cut 5 bases from V and 6 bases from J; bases unmatched to any gene: 10. Per germline, CDR1 SGHTA and CDR2 FQGNSA. This CDR3 region has 16 residues. This chain's CDR3 is CASSARGAGGPNEQFF. The CDR3 DNA sequence: TGTGCCAGCAGCGCCCGCGGAGCGGGGGGGCCCAATGAGCAGTTCTTC.

This sequence joins TRBV14 and TRBJ1-5, with D unclear. Germline V lookup: CDR1 SGHDN, CDR2 FVKESK. V lost 1 base, J lost 2 bases, and 6 bases lay in between. This CDR3 is built from 14 residues. The CDR3 DNA is TGTGCCAGCAGCCAAGCGGGAGGCAATCAGCCCCAGCATTTT. It specifies CASSQAGGNQPQHF.

J is TRBJ2-3 and V is TRBV6-2 or TRBV6-3; the D gene is possibly TRBD2 (6 bases). Germline V gene data show CDR1 as MNHEY and CDR2 as SVGEGT. The CDR3 length is 13 residues. V was pared by 2 bases and J by 14 bases, with 17 bases between. CDR3: CASSYGEWQGGYF. CDR3 nucleotide sequence: TGTGCCAGCAGTTACGGAGAGTGGCAGGGAGGGTATTTT.

The chain uses TRBV12-5 and TRBJ1-5; D gene uncertain. Trimming removed 1 base from V and 0 bases from J, with 7 bases in between. This CDR3 contains 15 residues. Germline assignment: CDR1 LGHNT and CDR2 FRNRAP. The CDR3 DNA is TGTGCTAGTGGTTTGGGTGAGTATAGCAATCAGCCCCAGCATTTT. This sequence encodes CASGLGEYSNQPQHF.

The chain uses TRBV10-3 and TRBJ2-7; a possible D gene is TRBD1 (6 bases). CDR3 length: 12 residues. Trimming took off 10 bases at V and 0 bases at J, with 10 bases between the two ends. Looked up from germline, CDR1 is ENHRY and CDR2 is SYGVKD. The DNA for the CDR3 is TGTGCCACCCGACAGGACTCCTACGAGCAGTACTTC. Protein product: CATRQDSYEQYF.

The J gene is TRBJ2-3, the V gene TRBV5-1, with a possible D match to TRBD2 (7 bases). The CDR3 spans 19 residues. V was pared by 4 bases and J by 1 base, with 25 bases between. The germline gives CDR1 SGHRS, CDR2 YFSETQ. The CDR3 DNA sequence: TGCGCCAGCAGCGGATTAGGCGGGGGCTCTCGGTGGGGCACAGATACGCAGTATTTT. This encodes CASSGLGGGSRWGTDTQYF.

This chain connects TRBV6-2 or TRBV6-3 to TRBJ1-2, with 7 bases identical to TRBD1. Germline V CDR1 and CDR2: MNHEY, SVGEGT. The CDR3 is 13 residues long. With 2 bases clipped from V and 7 bases from J, the junction kept 4 bases outside the gene matches. The chain's CDR3 is CASSYVAGGGYTF. In DNA form, the CDR3 reads TGTGCCAGCAGTTACGTGGCAGGGGGTGGCTACACCTTC.

The chain recombines TRBV7-2 with TRBJ2-1; the D gene is possibly TRBD2 (5 bases). V was clipped by 5 bases and J by 3 bases, with 23 bases between them. This CDR3 spans 18 amino acids. Germline V gene sequence: CDR1 SGHTA, CDR2 FQGNSA. The CDR3 spells CASSPSLSEAPYYNEQFF. CDR3 in DNA: TGTGCCAGCAGCCCCAGTCTTTCGGAGGCCCCATACTACAATGAGCAGTTCTTC.

The rearrangement links TRBV19 to TRBJ2-5, with 9 bases matching TRBD2. The CDR3 contains 14 residues. CDR1 and CDR2 from the germline V gene are LNHDA and SQIVND (reference sequence). After removal of 4 bases from V and 5 bases from J, the junction contained 5 bases not matched to a gene. The CDR3 region has the DNA TGTGCCAGTAGTAGCGGGGGGGCCGGTGAGACCCAGTACTTC. This sequence encodes CASSSGGAGETQYF.

This clone was observed a handful of times. The rearrangement joins TRBV6-2 or TRBV6-3 to TRBJ2-3; possibly TRBD2 for D (6 bases). The CDR3 runs 14 residues. Germline V CDR1 and CDR2: MNHEY, SVGEGT. V lost 4 bases, J lost 6 bases, and 14 bases lay in between. The CDR3 here is CASSSDYGRDTQYF. The CDR3 DNA follows: TGTGCCAGCAGTTCAGATTATGGGAGGGATACGCAGTATTTT.

This clone was detected a few times. The chain joins TRBV5-1 to TRBJ1-1; TRBD1 matches 10 bases. V was clipped by 2 bases and J by 4 bases; unmatched bases: 5. The CDR3 length is 15 residues. Germline V lookup: CDR1 SGHRS, CDR2 YFSETQ. This CDR3 reads CASSFETGGGTEAFF. The CDR3 coding sequence is TGCGCCAGCAGCTTCGAGACAGGGGGCGGCACTGAAGCTTTCTTT.